Below are 21 T cell receptor beta chains sequenced from a single sample in a study of CD8 T cells in ankylosing spondylitis. Study conclusions and caveats: Among TCR beta sequences, a motif of several highly homologous variants appeared characteristic of ankylosing spondylitis blood.

TCRdb independently ran MiXCR on the 5' RACE reads; one entry per CDR3 protein. The repertoire consists of 750,000 to 850,000 distinct CDR3 sequences, with about 11% occurring once and the leading ten covering approximately 0.46%. Which antigens these TCRs recognize remains unknown. Sequenced material: blood, either unsorted or a sorted T cell fraction (not recorded which). These receptors all stem from a male donor with ankylosing spondylitis.

The chain links TRBV2 to TRBJ2-1; 9 bases fit TRBD1. The germline gives CDR1 SNHLY, CDR2 FYNNEI. The CDR3 extends over 13 amino acids. V was pared by 10 bases and J by 8 bases, with 9 bases of the junction left unmatched. The CDR3 sequence: CATHRDRDDEQFF. The CDR3 nucleotides are TGTGCCACTCACCGGGACAGGGACGATGAGCAGTTCTTC.

The chain combines TRBV28 with TRBJ1-4; the match to TRBD1 covers 10 bases. Trimming took 6 bases from V and 6 from J; bases not matched to a gene: 4. Germline V lookup: CDR1 MDHEN, CDR2 SYDVKM. This CDR3 contains 14 residues. The CDR3 spells CASRLDRGHEKLFF. The CDR3 DNA sequence: TGTGCCAGCAGACTTGACAGGGGGCATGAAAAACTGTTTTTT.

This clonotype was seen a few times. This chain uses TRBV20-1 with TRBJ2-7, with a weak D call TRBD1 (6 bases). This CDR3 comprises 12 residues. Germline values: CDR1 DFQATT, CDR2 SNEGSKA (reference sequence). V was clipped by 4 bases and J by 3 bases, with 10 bases between them. In DNA, the CDR3 is TGCAGTGCTAACAGGGACGTCTACGAGCAGTACTTC. Its protein product is CSANRDVYEQYF.

This clonotype was seen many times. The chain combines TRBV20-1 with TRBJ1-1; 7 nucleotides agree with TRBD1. V dropped 3 bases and J dropped 5; count of bases not matched to a gene: 9. Germline V lookup: CDR1 DFQATT, CDR2 SNEGSKA (reference sequence). The CDR3 has 14 amino acids. CDR3 DNA sequence: TGCAGTGCTAGTCGGCCAGGGGGATGGACTGAAGCTTTCTTT. Protein product: CSASRPGGWTEAFF.

This chain joins TRBV4-3 and TRBJ2-2; 7 positions agree with TRBD1. After removal of 4 bases from V and 4 bases from J, the junction contained 12 bases not matched to a gene. CDR1 LGHNA and CDR2 YSLEER come from the germline V gene. There are 17 residues in the CDR3. CDR3 sequence: CASSLEFNRGSTGELFF. The CDR3 DNA reads as TGCGCCAGCAGCCTAGAATTCAACAGGGGAAGCACCGGGGAGCTGTTTTTT.

This sequence joins TRBV6-2 or TRBV6-3 and TRBJ2-2, with D possibly TRBD2 on 6 matching bases. Trimming left V 8 bases short and J 5 bases short, with 9 bases between. Germline loops: CDR1 MNHEY, CDR2 SVGEGT. CDR3 size: 12 residues. Written as DNA, the CDR3 is TGTGCCAGCCTCGCGGGGACCGGGGAGCTGTTTTTT. Translating gives CASLAGTGELFF.

This clonotype was recorded many times. The genes are TRBV20-1 and TRBJ1-5, with D unclear. CDR3 length: 16 residues. Germline V CDR1 and CDR2: DFQATT, SNEGSKA (reference sequence). V was shortened by 3 bases and J by 5 bases, with 20 bases between the two germline ends. The CDR3 DNA follows: TGCAGTGCTAGTCCTGTAAGTAGGGTGGGTGATCAGCCCCAGCATTTT. Translated, it gives CSASPVSRVGDQPQHF.

The rearrangement uses TRBV2 and TRBJ2-7; D is perhaps TRBD2 (6 bases). CDR1 is SNHLY, CDR2 FYNNEI, per germline. There are 14 residues in the CDR3. V dropped 8 bases and J dropped 7 bases, with 21 bases sitting between them. CDR3 bases: TGTGCCAGCCTGTTCGGGGGACGGCGGATGGAGCAGTACTTC. Translation gives CASLFGGRRMEQYF.

A few counts support this clonotype. V gene TRBV7-3 combines with J gene TRBJ1-1; TRBD1 aligns across 7 bases. The CDR3 covers 13 residues. Germline CDR1 is SGHTA and CDR2 is FQGTGA. With 3 bases clipped from V and 7 bases from J, the junction kept 5 bases outside the gene matches. DNA for the CDR3: TGTGCCAGCAGCTTTGCAGGGGGGGTTGAAGCTTTCTTT. Amino acids: CASSFAGGVEAFF.

This clonotype was detected many times. J is TRBJ2-5 and V is TRBV5-1; a weak D match, TRBD2 (6 bases). V was trimmed by 2 bases and J by 3 bases, leaving 8 bases between them. The V gene's germline CDR1 is SGHRS and CDR2 YFSETQ. This CDR3 has 13 amino acids. CDR3 amino acids: CASSFAGKETQYF. The CDR3, as DNA: TGCGCCAGCAGCTTCGCGGGAAAAGAGACCCAGTACTTC.

A few counts support this clonotype. This chain links TRBV5-1 with TRBJ1-6; the D is unclear. V lost 3 bases and J lost 7, with 14 bases in between. The germline CDR1 and CDR2 sequences are SGHRS and YFSETQ. This CDR3 contains 15 residues. The CDR3 DNA reads as TGCGCCAGCAGCTCCCTGGGCGGATCCAATTCACCCCTCCACTTT. Translated: CASSSLGGSNSPLHF.

This clonotype has a count of ten or more. The V and J genes are TRBV5-1 and TRBJ1-2, with D hard to call. Germline lookup yields CDR1 SGHRS and CDR2 YFSETQ. The CDR3 covers 14 residues. Trimming took 4 bases from V and 8 from J, leaving 18 bases between them. The CDR3 protein is CASSRSARPEGYTF. CDR3 DNA sequence: TGCGCCAGCAGCCGCTCGGCCCGTCCAGAGGGCTACACCTTC.

The J gene is TRBJ1-5, the V gene TRBV30; a possible D gene is TRBD1 (5 bases). Between the trimmed V and J ends, which lost 3 bases and 7 bases, there was a span of 16 bases. CDR1 is GTSNPN, CDR2 SVGIG, per germline (reference sequence). The CDR3 has 14 residues. The CDR3 region is CAWRGTDLRQPQHF. The CDR3, as DNA: TGTGCCTGGAGAGGGACCGATCTTAGGCAGCCCCAGCATTTT. The complete variable domain, with remaining parts taken from reference TRBV30 and TRBJ1-5, reads SQTIHQWPATLVQPVGSPLSLECTVEGTSNPNLYWYRQAAGRGLQLLFYSVGIGQISSEVPQNLSASRPQDRQFILSSKKLLLSDSGFYLCAWRGTDLRQPQHFGDGTRLSIL.

The chain combines TRBV10-3 with TRBJ2-1; 8 nucleotides match TRBD2. The CDR3 is made up of 11 amino acids. Germline trimming cut 9 bases from V and 10 bases from J; bases unmatched to any gene: 5. The germline V gene encodes CDR1 ENHRY and CDR2 SYGVKD. The CDR3 nucleotides read TGTGCCATACTCGGCGGGGGGGAGCAGTTCTTC. Its protein is CAILGGGEQFF.

V is TRBV5-1 and J is TRBJ2-2; D may be TRBD2 (5 bases). Trimming shortened V by 1 base and J by 4 bases, and 11 bases separated the two germline ends. Germline CDR1 and CDR2: SGHRS and YFSETQ. The CDR3 consists of 15 residues. The CDR3 sequence is CASSLNPSGTGELFF. In DNA, the CDR3 is TGCGCCAGCAGCTTGAATCCCAGCGGCACCGGGGAGCTGTTTTTT.

J is TRBJ2-2 and V is TRBV6-2 or TRBV6-3; 10 bases align to TRBD2. Per the germline V gene, CDR1 is MNHEY and CDR2 is SVGEGT. There are 14 residues in the CDR3. The junction had 3 bases not matched to a gene; V was cut back by 6 bases and J by 5 bases. CDR3 amino acids: CASRVAGGTGELFF. The DNA of the CDR3 is TGTGCCAGCAGAGTAGCGGGAGGAACCGGGGAGCTGTTTTTT.

This clonotype has only a few counts. J is TRBJ2-7 and V is TRBV15, with 12 bases aligning to TRBD2. J lost 4 bases, V lost 1 base, and 2 bases had no gene match. There are 15 residues in the CDR3. Germline CDR1 and CDR2: LNHNV and YYDKDF (reference sequence). The CDR3 DNA follows: TGTGCCACCAGCAGAGGGACTAGCGGGGTGTACGAGCAGTACTTC. It translates to CATSRGTSGVYEQYF.

This clonotype was counted between two and nine times. The V call is TRBV5-1, the J call TRBJ2-1; 11 nucleotides line up with TRBD2. With 4 bases clipped from V and 6 bases from J, the junction kept 6 bases outside the gene matches. Germline CDR1 SGHRS, CDR2 YFSETQ. This CDR3 is 15 amino acids long. In nucleotides, the CDR3 is TGCGCCAGCAGCGCTACTAGCGGGAGCATCAATGAGCAGTTCTTC. It encodes CASSATSGSINEQFF.

This clonotype showed up just a few times. This rearrangement joins TRBV7-2 to TRBJ2-5; D gene uncertain. The V end lost 3 bases, the J end lost 5 bases, and 13 bases lay between the germline ends. This CDR3 region has 14 residues. The germline V gene has CDR1 SGHTA and CDR2 FQGNSA. For the CDR3, the DNA is TGTGCCAGCAGCTTTGCCCTAAGTGAGGAGACCCAGTACTTC. This codes for CASSFALSEETQYF.

This clonotype was seen a few times. The chain links TRBV7-8 to TRBJ2-7; D is perhaps TRBD2 (6 bases). The germline gives CDR1 SGHVS, CDR2 FQNEAQ. V lost 1 base, J lost 4 bases, and 11 bases lay in between. The CDR3 sequence is 14 residues long. CDR3 nucleotides: TGTGCCAGCAGCTTAGAGAGGAGGGATTACGAGCAGTACTTC. Encoded protein: CASSLERRDYEQYF.

This clonotype turned up a few times. The V and J genes are TRBV27 and TRBJ2-7; D gene uncertain. This CDR3 region has 14 residues. The germline V and J ends were trimmed by 4 bases and 0 bases, with 10 bases remaining between them. In germline, CDR1 is MNHEY, CDR2 SMNVEV (reference sequence). CDR3 residues: CASSSQSSSYEQYF. In DNA form, the CDR3 reads TGTGCCAGCAGTTCACAGTCGAGCTCCTACGAGCAGTACTTC.